Each of the 25 T cell receptor beta chains below was sequenced from the same sample in a study of monozygotic twins with inflammatory bowel disease. TCRdb reprocessed the 5' RACE reads, with one entry per CDR3 protein and no DNA. The repertoire table contains about 300,000 distinct CDR3 sequences. Sequenced material: blood. Receptor source: a human donor with ulcerative colitis or Crohn's disease, or a healthy co-twin of an affected twin (not recorded which).

This chain links TRBV7-2 with TRBJ1-2; TCRdb selects TRBD1, and the lack of DNA leaves this call unchecked. This CDR3 has 15 residues. Germline V gives CDR1 SGHTA, CDR2 FQGNSA. The CDR3 sequence: CASSPSYMGGYGYTF.

The chain joins TRBV6-5 to TRBJ2-2; with no DNA, the TCRdb D assignment of TRBD1 cannot be verified. The CDR3 consists of 14 residues. Germline CDR1 is MNHEY and CDR2 is SVGAGI. CDR3 residues: CASSYVGQAGELFF.

The chain couples TRBV28 to TRBJ1-3. This CDR3 has 14 residues. Per germline, CDR1 MDHEN and CDR2 SYDVKM. The CDR3 sequence: CASSLDVGGNTIYF.

V is TRBV5-1 and J is TRBJ2-3; TCRdb gives TRBD1 as the D gene, but with no DNA this cannot be confirmed. CDR1 is SGHRS, CDR2 YFSETQ, per germline. The CDR3 is made up of 16 amino acids. This chain's CDR3 is CASSLARQGSTDTQYF.

V gene TRBV10-3 combines with J gene TRBJ2-4. Germline V gives CDR1 ENHRY, CDR2 SYGVKD. The CDR3 totals 15 residues. This CDR3 reads CAISEMNGFKNIQYF.

The rearrangement links TRBV30 to TRBJ2-2; lacking DNA, the TRBD1 call made by TCRdb goes unchecked. CDR1 and CDR2 from the germline V gene are GTSNPN and SVGIG (reference sequence). The CDR3 is 14 residues long. The CDR3: CAWSRGAGTGELFF.

The chain is built from TRBV28 and TRBJ2-7; checking the TCRdb D call of TRBD1 is not possible without DNA. The CDR3 covers 16 residues. The V gene's germline CDR1 is MDHEN and CDR2 SYDVKM. This CDR3 is CASSLWGDRTAYEQYF.

The chain carries TRBV24-1 and TRBJ2-3; without DNA, the TCRdb call of TRBD1 cannot be checked. The CDR3 spans 14 residues. Germline loops: CDR1 KGHDR, CDR2 SFDVKD. The chain's CDR3 is CATSLSGMGDTQYF.

The CDR3 loop reads CASSIDREQPQHF. This rearrangement joins TRBV19 to TRBJ1-5; the TCRdb D gene call, TRBD1, has no DNA to confirm it. The germline V gene encodes CDR1 LNHDA and CDR2 SQIVND (reference sequence). The CDR3 spans 13 residues.

V usage is TRBV20-1 and J usage is TRBJ1-4. This CDR3 has 13 residues. Germline values: CDR1 DFQATT, CDR2 SNEGSKA (reference sequence). The CDR3 region is CSARVALNEKLFF.

The chain carries TRBV7-9 and TRBJ1-4; TCRdb's D gene call, TRBD1, goes unchecked for lack of DNA. The CDR3 sequence is 14 residues long. In germline, CDR1 is SEHNR, CDR2 FQNEAQ (reference sequence). CDR3 in amino acids: CASSVDWPGEKLFF.

The genes are TRBV5-1 and TRBJ2-6; the D call of TRBD1 rests on TCRdb alone, since no DNA is present to check it. This CDR3 is 20 amino acids long. Per germline, CDR1 SGHRS and CDR2 YFSETQ. The CDR3: CASALTPPGTGGSGANVLTF.

The chain couples TRBV12-3 or TRBV12-4 to TRBJ1-5; as DNA is missing, the TRBD1 call by TCRdb cannot be tested. This CDR3 has 14 residues. The CDR3 protein is CASSSDRAGQPQHF.

This chain uses TRBV23-1 with TRBJ1-5; as DNA is missing, the TRBD1 call by TCRdb cannot be tested. Being an ORF, TRBV23-1 has a function that is uncertain. The CDR3 is 14 residues long. CDR3 in amino acids: CVSSQQTGVQPQHF.

The chain has TRBV6-1 and TRBJ1-5; TCRdb's assignment of TRBD1 cannot be checked, as there is no DNA. Germline V CDR1 and CDR2: MNHNS, SASEGT. The CDR3 is made up of 14 amino acids. The CDR3 reads CASRVGTGGEAQHF.

V and J are TRBV7-9 and TRBJ1-5; the D call of TRBD1 rests on TCRdb alone, since no DNA is present to check it. This CDR3 spans 15 amino acids. Looked up from germline, CDR1 is SEHNR and CDR2 is FQNEAQ (reference sequence). This CDR3 reads CASSLGDRENQPQHF.

The chain couples TRBV14 to TRBJ2-5; the TRBD1 assignment by TCRdb is unverifiable without DNA. CDR3 length equals 16 residues. Germline values: CDR1 SGHDN, CDR2 FVKESK. CDR3: CASSRRWGISQETQYF.

The J gene is TRBJ1-2, the V gene TRBV10-3. Germline-derived CDR1 and CDR2 are ENHRY and SYGVKD. This CDR3 spans 12 amino acids. The CDR3 loop reads CAISEGNYGYTF.

The genes are TRBV7-2 and TRBJ2-1. The CDR3 consists of 14 residues. Looked up from germline, CDR1 is SGHTA and CDR2 is FQGNSA. The CDR3 loop is CASSLERLSHEQFF.

The V gene is TRBV9, the J gene TRBJ2-7. The germline CDR1 and CDR2 sequences are SGDLS and YYNGEE. This CDR3 is built from 11 residues. This chain's CDR3 is CASSVGNEQYF. The full variable domain, with the rest looked up from reference TRBV9 and TRBJ2-7, is DSGVTQTPKHLITATGQRVTLRCSPRSGDLSVYWYQQSLDQGLQFLIQYYNGEERAKGNILERFSAQQFPDLHSELNLSSLELGDSALYFCASSVGNEQYFGPGTRLTVT.

V is TRBV6-1 and J is TRBJ2-1. Germline V CDR1 and CDR2: MNHNS, SASEGT. This CDR3 spans 17 amino acids. The CDR3 sequence is CASSEALGFSSYNEQFF.

The chain joins TRBV11-3 to TRBJ1-5; the TCRdb D gene call, TRBD1, has no DNA to confirm it. The germline gives CDR1 SGHNT, CDR2 YENEEA. The CDR3 is 15 amino acids. CDR3 amino acids: CASSWDSPSNQPQHF.

The chain's CDR3 is CASSIGINSFGETQYF. V usage is TRBV5-6 and J usage is TRBJ2-5; absent DNA, TCRdb's TRBD1 call cannot be checked. Looked up from germline, CDR1 is SGHDT and CDR2 is YYEEEE. The length of the CDR3 is 16 residues.

This chain links TRBV7-9 with TRBJ2-7. CDR1 SEHNR and CDR2 FQNEAQ come from the germline V gene (reference sequence). The CDR3 contains 14 residues. CDR3: CASSPGGGAYEQYF.

The chain is built from TRBV20-1 and TRBJ1-2. Germline V CDR1 and CDR2: DFQATT, SNEGSKA (reference sequence). The CDR3 is made up of 13 amino acids. The CDR3 reads CSAIDKTNYGYTF.